One sample yielded the 18 T cell receptor beta chains listed below, sequenced in a study of T cell responses to AZD1222 COVID-19 vaccine. Some clones are missing from TCRdb's copy, which holds only in-frame ones; the method was immunoSEQ multiplex PCR. In the table there are about 140,000 clones, 80% to 95% of which are singletons. The sequenced sample was peripheral blood, obtained on day 0 of AZD1222 vaccination. These receptors originate from an adult in good health.

The V and J genes are TRBV5-6 and TRBJ2-4, with D perhaps TRBD1 or TRBD2 (6 bases each). Trimming removed 0 bases from V and 6 bases from J, with 13 bases in between. This CDR3 is built from 15 residues. Looked up from germline, CDR1 is SGHDT and CDR2 is YYEEEE. The CDR3 sequence: CASSLDGGRRNIQYF. The CDR3 DNA sequence: TGTGCCAGCAGCTTGGATGGGGGGCGTCGAAACATTCAGTACTTC.

The chain carries TRBV9 and TRBJ1-1; D gene ambiguous. Trimming cost V 0 bases and J 3 bases, with 9 bases left between them. The length of the CDR3 is 14 residues. Germline V gene sequence: CDR1 SGDLS, CDR2 YYNGEE. The CDR3 sequence is CASSVGPAYTEAFF. The CDR3 coding sequence is TGTGCCAGCAGCGTAGGCCCTGCATACACTGAAGCTTTCTTT.

As to this clone: The same CDR3 arises from other DNA sequences in this sample as well. The V gene is TRBV4-2, the J gene TRBJ2-7; 8 nucleotides align to TRBD2. This CDR3 has 15 residues. J lost 0 bases, V lost 0 bases, and 1 base had no gene match. Germline CDR1 LGHNA, CDR2 YNFKEQ. DNA for the CDR3: TGTGCCAGCAGCCAAGAGAGCGGGAGCTCCTACGAGCAGTACTTC. Translating gives CASSQESGSSYEQYF.

The chain recombines TRBV5-4 with TRBJ1-6; TRBD1 matches 7 bases. V lost 3 bases to trimming and J lost 9 bases; unmatched junction nucleotides: 3. Germline V gene lookup returns CDR1 SGHNT and CDR2 YYREEE (reference sequence). The CDR3 is made up of 13 amino acids. CDR3 region: CASSWDRSSPLHF. The DNA of the CDR3 is TGTGCCAGCAGCTGGGACAGAAGTTCACCCCTCCACTTT.

V usage is TRBV28 and J usage is TRBJ2-7; 10 nucleotides line up with TRBD2. The CDR3 runs 18 residues. Trimming removed 2 bases from V and 7 bases from J; junction bases left unmatched: 17. Germline V gene lookup returns CDR1 MDHEN and CDR2 SYDVKM. As DNA, the CDR3 is TGTGCCAGCAGTTTAGATAAGCCTAGCGGGAGAGTACAAGGGGAGCAGTACTTC. Encoded protein: CASSLDKPSGRVQGEQYF.

The chain couples TRBV6-5 to TRBJ2-3; 9 bases are a match to TRBD2. The length of the CDR3 is 14 residues. The V segment lost 10 bases and the J segment 4 bases; nucleotides outside the gene matches: 9. CDR1 MNHEY and CDR2 SVGAGI come from the germline V gene. The CDR3, as DNA: TGTGCCACCTCCGGGAGCGGGAGGTCAGATACGCAGTATTTT. It is translated as CATSGSGRSDTQYF.

This clone was found a few times. The chain joins TRBV11-2 to TRBJ2-2, with D possibly TRBD2 on 5 matching bases. Germline-derived CDR1 and CDR2 are SGHAT and FQNNGV. This CDR3 is built from 14 residues. V was trimmed by 9 bases and J by 4 bases, leaving 15 bases between them. In DNA, the CDR3 is TGTGCCAGTTGGCCTAGCTGGGGCACCGGGGAGCTGTTTTTT. Amino acids: CASWPSWGTGELFF. Full variable domain (missing parts from reference TRBV11-2 and TRBJ2-2): EAGVAQSPRYKIIEKRQSVAFWCNPISGHATLYWYQQILGQGPKLLIQFQNNGVVDDSQLPKDRFSAERLKGVDSTLKIQPAKLEDSAVYLCASWPSWGTGELFFGEGSRLTVL.

The chain uses TRBV28 and TRBJ2-7; D call uncertain. The V gene's germline CDR1 is MDHEN and CDR2 SYDVKM. Deletions cut 1 base from V and 2 bases from J, with 3 bases between. The CDR3 contains 12 residues. CDR3 protein: CASSLSAYEQYF. Written as DNA, the CDR3 is TGTGCCAGCAGTTTATCGGCCTACGAGCAGTACTTC.

In its sample, this clone was seen once. The chain couples TRBV19 to TRBJ2-2; D unresolved. The CDR3 is made up of 13 amino acids. Germline V gene data show CDR1 as LNHDA and CDR2 as SQIVND (reference sequence). Trimming pared 7 bases from V and 6 bases from J, leaving 12 bases between. CDR3 region: CASKVAMAGELFF. Here the CDR3 DNA reads TGTGCCAGTAAGGTAGCTATGGCCGGGGAGCTGTTTTTT.

This clone has a single count. This chain links TRBV2 with TRBJ1-5; 9 bases match TRBD1. The V and J ends lost 3 bases and 8 bases, in that order; junction bases with no gene match: 14. Germline loops: CDR1 SNHLY, CDR2 FYNNEI. The length of the CDR3 is 17 residues. In DNA form, the CDR3 reads TGTGCCAGCAGTGACCCGGGACAGGGAGGACAAATGGAGCCCCAGCATTTT. It translates to CASSDPGQGGQMEPQHF.

The chain uses TRBV7-9 and TRBJ2-3, with D possibly TRBD2 on 6 matching bases. This CDR3 region has 15 residues. V lost 8 bases to trimming and J lost 0 bases, with 15 bases between them. Germline CDR1 reads SEHNR; CDR2 reads FQNEAQ (reference sequence). The CDR3 sequence: CASGTAGTSTDTQYF. The CDR3 bases are TGTGCCAGCGGAACAGCCGGGACTAGCACAGATACGCAGTATTTT.

This clone turned up a few times. The chain combines TRBV6-4 with TRBJ2-3; TRBD2 is a possible D gene (6 bases). Between the trimmed V and J ends, which lost 10 bases and 4 bases, there was a span of 15 bases. The CDR3 is made up of 13 amino acids. Germline V gene sequence: CDR1 MRHNA, CDR2 SNTAGT. DNA of the CDR3: TGTGCCACTGGGAGGCTCCCTCCAGATACGCAGTATTTT. It yields the protein CATGRLPPDTQYF.

The chain combines TRBV28 with TRBJ1-1, with a possible D match to TRBD1 (6 bases). From germline, CDR1 is MDHEN and CDR2 SYDVKM. V was cut by 3 bases and J by 3 bases, with 14 bases left in between. This CDR3 has 15 amino acids. CDR3 sequence: CASSLGGAGDTEAFF. DNA of the CDR3: TGTGCCAGCAGTTTGGGGGGGGCAGGGGACACTGAAGCTTTCTTT.

The V call is TRBV19, the J call TRBJ2-3; TRBD2 agrees at 12 bases. The CDR3 is made up of 16 amino acids. Germline CDR1 LNHDA, CDR2 SQIVND (reference sequence). With 3 bases clipped from V and 2 bases from J, the junction kept 3 bases outside the gene matches. The CDR3: CASSMRLAGVTDTQYF. The CDR3 region has the DNA TGTGCCAGTAGTATGCGACTAGCGGGAGTCACAGATACGCAGTATTTT.

The V call is TRBV7-3, the J call TRBJ2-7; TRBD2 is a possible D gene (6 bases). Germline values: CDR1 SGHTA, CDR2 FQGTGA. CDR3 size: 13 residues. The V end was cut by 5 bases, the J end by 4 bases, with 12 bases between. The chain's CDR3 is CASSAGPEYEQYF. CDR3 bases: TGTGCCAGCAGCGCGGGACCAGAATACGAGCAGTACTTC.

The chain carries TRBV28 and TRBJ2-7; weak D call: TRBD2 (5 bases). V shed 5 bases and J shed 4 bases, with 24 bases lying between them. The CDR3 length is 17 residues. In germline, CDR1 is MDHEN, CDR2 SYDVKM. CDR3 protein: CASSLPGWRTGGYEQYF. CDR3 nucleotide sequence: TGTGCCAGCAGTCTCCCCGGTTGGAGGACCGGCGGGTACGAGCAGTACTTC.

The chain has TRBV7-3 and TRBJ2-5; no clear D. In germline, CDR1 is SGHTA, CDR2 FQGTGA. The CDR3 consists of 14 residues. V lost 1 base, J lost 0 bases, and 6 bases lay in between. For the CDR3, the DNA is TGTGCCAGCAGCTTAAATGGGTACCAAGAGACCCAGTACTTC. Its protein is CASSLNGYQETQYF.

The V gene is TRBV30, the J gene TRBJ1-2; 8 bases map to TRBD1. Trimming cost V 3 bases and J 7 bases; bases outside gene matches: 16. Germline loops: CDR1 GTSNPN, CDR2 SVGIG (reference sequence). The CDR3 totals 16 residues. CDR3 sequence (DNA): TGTGCCTGGAGCGGGGGACAGGCGGGTTCCGCTAGTGGCTACACCTTC. Encoded protein: CAWSGGQAGSASGYTF.